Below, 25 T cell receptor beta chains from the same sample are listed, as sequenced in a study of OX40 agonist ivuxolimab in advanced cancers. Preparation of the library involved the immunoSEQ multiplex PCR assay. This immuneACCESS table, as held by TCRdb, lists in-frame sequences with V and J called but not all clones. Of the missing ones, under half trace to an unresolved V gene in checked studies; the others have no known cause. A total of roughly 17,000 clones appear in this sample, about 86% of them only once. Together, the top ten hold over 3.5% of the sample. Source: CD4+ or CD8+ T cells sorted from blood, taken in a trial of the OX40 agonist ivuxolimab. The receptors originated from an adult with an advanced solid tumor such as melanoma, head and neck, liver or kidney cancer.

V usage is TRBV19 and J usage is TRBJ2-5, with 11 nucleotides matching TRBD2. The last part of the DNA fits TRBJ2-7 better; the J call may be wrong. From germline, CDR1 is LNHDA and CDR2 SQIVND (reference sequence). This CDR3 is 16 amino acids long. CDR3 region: CASSKSGTSGSYEQYF. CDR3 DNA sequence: TGTGCCAGTAGTAAATCCGGGACTAGCGGCTCCTACGAGCAGTACTTC.

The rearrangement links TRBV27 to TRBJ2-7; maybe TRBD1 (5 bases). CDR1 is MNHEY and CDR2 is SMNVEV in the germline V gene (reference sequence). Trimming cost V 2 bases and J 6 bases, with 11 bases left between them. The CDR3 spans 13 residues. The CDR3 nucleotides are TGTGCCAGCAGTTTAAATCAAGGGGTCGAGCAGTACTTC. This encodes CASSLNQGVEQYF.

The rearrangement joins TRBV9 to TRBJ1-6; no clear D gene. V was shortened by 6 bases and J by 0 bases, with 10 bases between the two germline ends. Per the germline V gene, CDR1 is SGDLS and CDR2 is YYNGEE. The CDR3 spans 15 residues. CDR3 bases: TGTGCCAGCAACGGAGGGAGCTCCTATAATTCACCCCTCCACTTT. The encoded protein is CASNGGSSYNSPLHF.

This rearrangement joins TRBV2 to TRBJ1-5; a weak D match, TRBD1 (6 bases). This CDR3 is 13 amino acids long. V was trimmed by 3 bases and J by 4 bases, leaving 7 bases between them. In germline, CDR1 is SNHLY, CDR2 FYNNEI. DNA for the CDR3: TGTGCCAGCAGTGACAGGGGAAATCAGCCCCAGCATTTT. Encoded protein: CASSDRGNQPQHF.

The CDR3 region has the DNA TGTGGGTCAGGGGTCGACTATGGCTACACCTTC. Translation: CGSGVDYGYTF. The genes are TRBV28 and TRBJ1-2; maybe TRBD1 (6 bases). There are 11 residues in the CDR3. Germline V gives CDR1 MDHEN, CDR2 SYDVKM.

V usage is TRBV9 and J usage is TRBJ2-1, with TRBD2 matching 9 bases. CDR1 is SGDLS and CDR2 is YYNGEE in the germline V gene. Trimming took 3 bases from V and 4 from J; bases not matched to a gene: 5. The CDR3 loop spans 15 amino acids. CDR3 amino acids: CASSARLAAYNEQFF. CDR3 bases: TGTGCCAGCAGCGCCCGACTAGCGGCTTACAATGAGCAGTTCTTC.

DNA of the CDR3: TGTGCCAGCAGCGTAGCCGGTGGAGGGACAGGGGGCACCGGGGAGCTGTTTTTT. It codes for CASSVAGGGTGGTGELFF. The chain links TRBV9 to TRBJ2-2; 11 positions match TRBD1. CDR1 is SGDLS, CDR2 YYNGEE, per germline. The V and J ends lost 0 bases and 4 bases, in that order; junction bases with no gene match: 8. There are 18 residues in the CDR3. Variable domain in full (rest from reference TRBV9 and TRBJ2-2): DSGVTQTPKHLITATGQRVTLRCSPRSGDLSVYWYQQSLDQGLQFLIQYYNGEERAKGNILERFSAQQFPDLHSELNLSSLELGDSALYFCASSVAGGGTGGTGELFFGEGSRLTVL.

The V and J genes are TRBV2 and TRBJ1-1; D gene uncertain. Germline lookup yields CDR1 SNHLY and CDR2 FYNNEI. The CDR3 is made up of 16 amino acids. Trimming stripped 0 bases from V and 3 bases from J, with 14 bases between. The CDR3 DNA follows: TGTGCCAGCAGTGAAGCGCTGGGCGGCCTGTACACTGAAGCTTTCTTT. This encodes CASSEALGGLYTEAFF.

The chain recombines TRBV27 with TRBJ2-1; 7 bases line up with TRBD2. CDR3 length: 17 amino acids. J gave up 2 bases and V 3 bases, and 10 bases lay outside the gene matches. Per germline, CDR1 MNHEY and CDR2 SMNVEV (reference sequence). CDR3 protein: CASSFGGGFYAYNEQFF. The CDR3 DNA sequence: TGTGCCAGCAGTTTTGGGGGAGGGTTTTATGCCTACAATGAGCAGTTCTTC.

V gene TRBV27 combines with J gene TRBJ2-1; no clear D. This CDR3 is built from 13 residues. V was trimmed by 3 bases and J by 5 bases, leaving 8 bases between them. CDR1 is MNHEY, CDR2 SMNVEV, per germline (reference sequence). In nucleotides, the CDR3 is TGTGCCAGCAGTTTGCTAGGCGACAATGAGCAGTTCTTC. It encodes CASSLLGDNEQFF.

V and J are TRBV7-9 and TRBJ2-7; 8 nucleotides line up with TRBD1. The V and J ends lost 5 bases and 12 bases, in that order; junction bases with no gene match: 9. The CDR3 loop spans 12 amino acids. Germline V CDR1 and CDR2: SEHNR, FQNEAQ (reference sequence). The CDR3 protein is CASSNDRGRRYF. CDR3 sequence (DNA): TGTGCCAGCAGCAATGACAGGGGACGGAGGTACTTC.

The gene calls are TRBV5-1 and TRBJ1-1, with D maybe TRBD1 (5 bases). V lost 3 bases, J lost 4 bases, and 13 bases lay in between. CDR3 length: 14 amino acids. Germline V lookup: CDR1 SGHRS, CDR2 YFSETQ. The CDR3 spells CASSSGPTATEAFF. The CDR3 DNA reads TGCGCCAGCAGCTCGGGACCGACGGCCACTGAAGCTTTCTTT.

As DNA, the CDR3 is TGTGCCAGCAGTTTTTTCGGTCGGGATGAGCAGTTCTTC. This codes for CASSFFGRDEQFF. The gene calls are TRBV28 and TRBJ2-1; D uncertain. The CDR3 has 13 amino acids. Trimming shortened V by 3 bases and J by 8 bases, and 11 bases separated the two germline ends. Germline V gene data show CDR1 as MDHEN and CDR2 as SYDVKM.

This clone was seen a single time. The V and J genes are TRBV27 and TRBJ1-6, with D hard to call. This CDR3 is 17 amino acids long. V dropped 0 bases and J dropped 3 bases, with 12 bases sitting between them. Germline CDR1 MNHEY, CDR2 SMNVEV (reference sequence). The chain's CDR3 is CASSLSVGIDYNSPLHF. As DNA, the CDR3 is TGTGCCAGCAGTTTATCTGTGGGAATCGACTATAATTCACCCCTCCACTTT.

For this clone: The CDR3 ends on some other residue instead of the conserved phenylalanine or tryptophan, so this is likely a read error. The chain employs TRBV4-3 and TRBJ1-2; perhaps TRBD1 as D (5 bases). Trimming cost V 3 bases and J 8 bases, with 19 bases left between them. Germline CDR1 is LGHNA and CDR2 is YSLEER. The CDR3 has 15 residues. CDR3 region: CASSHKVQGTGGYTL. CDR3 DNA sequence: TGCGCCAGCAGCCATAAAGTTCAGGGAACAGGCGGCTACACCCTC.

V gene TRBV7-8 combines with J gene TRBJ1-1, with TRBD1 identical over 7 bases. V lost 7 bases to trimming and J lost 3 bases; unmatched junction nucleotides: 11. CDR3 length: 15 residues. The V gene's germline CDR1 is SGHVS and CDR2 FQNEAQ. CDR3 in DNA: TGTGCCAGCAACTCAAGACAGGGACGGTACACTGAAGCTTTCTTT. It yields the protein CASNSRQGRYTEAFF.

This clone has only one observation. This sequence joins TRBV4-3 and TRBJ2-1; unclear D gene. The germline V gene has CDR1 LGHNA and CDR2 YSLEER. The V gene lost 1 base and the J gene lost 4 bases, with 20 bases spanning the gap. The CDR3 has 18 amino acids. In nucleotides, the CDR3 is TGCGCCAGCAGCCAAGCCTGGGATGACGGACCTCGGTACAATGAGCAGTTCTTC. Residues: CASSQAWDDGPRYNEQFF.

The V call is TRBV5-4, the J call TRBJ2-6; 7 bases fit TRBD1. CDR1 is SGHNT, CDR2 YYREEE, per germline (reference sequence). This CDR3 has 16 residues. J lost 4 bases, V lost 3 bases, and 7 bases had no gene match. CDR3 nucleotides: TGTGCCAGCAGCTGGGAACAGGGGTTCGGGGCCAACGTCCTGACTTTC. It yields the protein CASSWEQGFGANVLTF.

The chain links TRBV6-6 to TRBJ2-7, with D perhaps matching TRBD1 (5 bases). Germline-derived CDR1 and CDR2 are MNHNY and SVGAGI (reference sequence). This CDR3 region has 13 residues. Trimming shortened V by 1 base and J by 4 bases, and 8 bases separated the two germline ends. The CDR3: CASSYLRGYEQYF. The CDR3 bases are TGTGCCAGCAGTTACTTAAGGGGTTACGAGCAGTACTTC.

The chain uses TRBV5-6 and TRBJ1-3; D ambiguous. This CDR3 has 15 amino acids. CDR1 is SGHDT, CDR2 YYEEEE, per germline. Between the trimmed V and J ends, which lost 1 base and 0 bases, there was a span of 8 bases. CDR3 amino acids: CASSLLGSSGNTIYF. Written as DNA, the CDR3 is TGTGCCAGCAGCTTGCTCGGGAGCTCTGGAAACACCATATATTTT.

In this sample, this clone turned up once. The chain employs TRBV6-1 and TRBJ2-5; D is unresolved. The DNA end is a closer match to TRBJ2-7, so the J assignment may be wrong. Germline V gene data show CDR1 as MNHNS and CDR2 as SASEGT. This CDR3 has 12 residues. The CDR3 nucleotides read TGTGCCAGCAGTGACGTACCCTACGAGCAGTACTTC. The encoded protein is CASSDVPYEQYF.

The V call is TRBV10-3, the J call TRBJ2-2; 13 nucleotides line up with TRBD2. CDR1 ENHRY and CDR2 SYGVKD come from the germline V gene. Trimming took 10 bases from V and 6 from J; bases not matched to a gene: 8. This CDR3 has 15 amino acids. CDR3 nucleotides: TGTGCCACGAGGCCAGGACTAGCGGGAGCCGGGGAGCTGTTTTTT. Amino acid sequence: CATRPGLAGAGELFF.

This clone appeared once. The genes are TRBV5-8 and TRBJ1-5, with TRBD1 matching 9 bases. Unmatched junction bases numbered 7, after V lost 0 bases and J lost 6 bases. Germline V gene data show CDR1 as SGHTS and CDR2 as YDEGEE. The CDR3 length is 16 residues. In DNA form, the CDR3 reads TGTGCCAGCAGCTTGGCCCTGGGACAGGGAGGTCAGCCCCAGCATTTT. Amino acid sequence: CASSLALGQGGQPQHF. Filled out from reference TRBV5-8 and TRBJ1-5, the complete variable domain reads EAGVTQSPTHLIKTRGQQATLRCSPISGHTSVYWYQQALGLGLQFLLWYDEGEERNRGNFPPRFSGRQFPNYSSELNVNALELEDSALYLCASSLALGQGGQPQHFGDGTRLSIL.

The CDR3 loop is CASSVGSLAPDTQYF. In DNA form, the CDR3 reads TGTGCCAGCAGCGTAGGTAGCCTAGCCCCAGATACGCAGTATTTT. The rearrangement joins TRBV9 to TRBJ2-3, with D perhaps matching TRBD2 (5 bases). Germline V gene sequence: CDR1 SGDLS, CDR2 YYNGEE. V was cut by 0 bases and J by 4 bases, with 12 bases left in between. CDR3 length: 15 amino acids. Full variable domain (outside the CDR3, taken from reference TRBV9 and TRBJ2-3): DSGVTQTPKHLITATGQRVTLRCSPRSGDLSVYWYQQSLDQGLQFLIQYYNGEERAKGNILERFSAQQFPDLHSELNLSSLELGDSALYFCASSVGSLAPDTQYFGPGTRLTVL.

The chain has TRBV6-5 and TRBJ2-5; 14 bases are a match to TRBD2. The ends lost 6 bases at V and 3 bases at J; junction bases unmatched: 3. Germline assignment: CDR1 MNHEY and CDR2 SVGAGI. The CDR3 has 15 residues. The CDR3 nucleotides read TGTGCCAGCAGCTCGGGACTAGCGGGGGAAGAGACCCAGTACTTC. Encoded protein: CASSSGLAGEETQYF.